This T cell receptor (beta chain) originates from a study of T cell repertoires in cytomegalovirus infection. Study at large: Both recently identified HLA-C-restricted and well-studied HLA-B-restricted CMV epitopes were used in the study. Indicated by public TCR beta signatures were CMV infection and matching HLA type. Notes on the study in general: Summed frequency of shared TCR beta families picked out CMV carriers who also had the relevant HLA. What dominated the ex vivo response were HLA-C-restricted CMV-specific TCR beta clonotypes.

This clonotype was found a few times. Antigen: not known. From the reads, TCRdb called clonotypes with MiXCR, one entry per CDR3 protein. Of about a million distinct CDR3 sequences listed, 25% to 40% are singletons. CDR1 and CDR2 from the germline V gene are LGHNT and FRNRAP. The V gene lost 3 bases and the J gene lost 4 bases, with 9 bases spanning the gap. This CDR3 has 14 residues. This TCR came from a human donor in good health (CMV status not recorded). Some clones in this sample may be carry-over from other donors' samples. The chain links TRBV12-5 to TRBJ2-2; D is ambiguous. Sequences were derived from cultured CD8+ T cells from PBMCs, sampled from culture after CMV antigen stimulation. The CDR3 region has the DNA TGTGCTAGTGGTTTAACCGGGCCCACCGGGGAGCTGTTTTTT. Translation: CASGLTGPTGELFF.